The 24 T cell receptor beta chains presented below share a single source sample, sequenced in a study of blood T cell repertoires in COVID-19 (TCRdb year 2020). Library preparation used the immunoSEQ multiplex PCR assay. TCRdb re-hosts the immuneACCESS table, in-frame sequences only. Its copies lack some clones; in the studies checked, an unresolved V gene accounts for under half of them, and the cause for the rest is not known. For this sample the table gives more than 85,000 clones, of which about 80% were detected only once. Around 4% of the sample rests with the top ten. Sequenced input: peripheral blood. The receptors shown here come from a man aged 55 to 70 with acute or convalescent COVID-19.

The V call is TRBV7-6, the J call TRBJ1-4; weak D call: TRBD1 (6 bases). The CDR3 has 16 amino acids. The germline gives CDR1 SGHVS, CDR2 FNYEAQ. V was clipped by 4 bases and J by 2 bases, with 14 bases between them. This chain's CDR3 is CASSSGQLSTNEKLFF. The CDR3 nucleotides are TGTGCCAGCAGCTCAGGACAGCTATCTACTAATGAAAAACTGTTTTTT.

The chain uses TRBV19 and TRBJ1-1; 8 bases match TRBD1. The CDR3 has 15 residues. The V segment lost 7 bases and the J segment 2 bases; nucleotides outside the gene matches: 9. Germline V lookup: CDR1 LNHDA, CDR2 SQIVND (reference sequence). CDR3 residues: CASKSGGGVNTEAFF. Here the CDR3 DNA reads TGTGCCAGTAAATCAGGGGGCGGCGTAAACACTGAAGCTTTCTTT.

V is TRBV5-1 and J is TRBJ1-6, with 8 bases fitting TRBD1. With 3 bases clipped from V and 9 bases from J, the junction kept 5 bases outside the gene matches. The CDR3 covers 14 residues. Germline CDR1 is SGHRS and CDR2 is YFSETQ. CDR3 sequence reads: CASSSGQGGSPLHF. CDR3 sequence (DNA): TGCGCCAGCAGCTCTGGACAGGGTGGTTCACCCCTCCACTTT.

CDR3 region: CASSLVAGGHTDTQYF. The CDR3 bases are TGTGCCAGCAGCTTAGTGGCGGGAGGCCACACAGATACGCAGTATTTT. The chain recombines TRBV11-3 with TRBJ2-3, with TRBD2 matching 8 bases. This CDR3 is built from 16 residues. V shed 1 base, J shed 2 bases, and the junction held 5 bases outside the gene matches. The germline CDR1 and CDR2 sequences are SGHNT and YENEEA.

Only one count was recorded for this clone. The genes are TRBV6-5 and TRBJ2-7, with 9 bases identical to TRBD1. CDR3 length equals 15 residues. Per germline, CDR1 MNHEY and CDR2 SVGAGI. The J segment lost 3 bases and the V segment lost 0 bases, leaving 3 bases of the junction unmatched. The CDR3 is CASSYSTGGRYEQYF. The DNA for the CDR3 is TGTGCCAGCAGTTACTCCACAGGGGGCCGCTACGAGCAGTACTTC.

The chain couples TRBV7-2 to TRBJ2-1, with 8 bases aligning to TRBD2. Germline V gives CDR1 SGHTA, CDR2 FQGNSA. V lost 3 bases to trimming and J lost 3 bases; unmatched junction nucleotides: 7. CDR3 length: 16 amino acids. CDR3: CASSFPRSGSYNEQFF. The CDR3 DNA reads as TGTGCCAGCAGCTTCCCCCGCAGCGGGAGCTACAATGAGCAGTTCTTC.

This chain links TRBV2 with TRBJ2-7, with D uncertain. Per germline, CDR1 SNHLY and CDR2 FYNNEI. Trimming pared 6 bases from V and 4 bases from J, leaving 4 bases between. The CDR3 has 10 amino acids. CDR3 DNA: TGTGCCAGCAGCTTATACGAGCAGTACGTC. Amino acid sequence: CASSLYEQYV.

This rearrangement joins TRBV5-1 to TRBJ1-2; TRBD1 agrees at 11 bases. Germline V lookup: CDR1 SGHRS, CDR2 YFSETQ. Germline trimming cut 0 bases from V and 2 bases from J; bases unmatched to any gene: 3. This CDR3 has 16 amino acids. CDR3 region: CASSLGGTGGNYGYTF. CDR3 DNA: TGCGCCAGCAGCTTGGGAGGGACAGGGGGAAACTATGGCTACACCTTC.

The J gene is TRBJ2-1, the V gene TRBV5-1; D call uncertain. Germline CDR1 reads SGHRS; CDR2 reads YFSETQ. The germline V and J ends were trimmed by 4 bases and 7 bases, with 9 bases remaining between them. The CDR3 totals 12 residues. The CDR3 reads CASSIQVNEQFF. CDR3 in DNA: TGCGCCAGCAGCATCCAGGTGAATGAGCAGTTCTTC.

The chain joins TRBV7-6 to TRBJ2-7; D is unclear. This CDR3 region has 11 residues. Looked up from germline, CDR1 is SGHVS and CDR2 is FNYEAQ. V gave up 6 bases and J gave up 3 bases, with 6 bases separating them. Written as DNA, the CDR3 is TGTGCCAGCAGATCCCTCTACGAGCAGTACTTC. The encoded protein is CASRSLYEQYF.

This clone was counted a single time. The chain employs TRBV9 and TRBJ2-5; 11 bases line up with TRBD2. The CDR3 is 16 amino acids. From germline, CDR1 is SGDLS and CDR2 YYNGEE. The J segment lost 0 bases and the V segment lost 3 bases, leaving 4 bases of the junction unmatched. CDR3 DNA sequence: TGTGCCAGCAGCGCCGCGACTAGCGGGGACCAAGAGACCCAGTACTTC. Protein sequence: CASSAATSGDQETQYF.

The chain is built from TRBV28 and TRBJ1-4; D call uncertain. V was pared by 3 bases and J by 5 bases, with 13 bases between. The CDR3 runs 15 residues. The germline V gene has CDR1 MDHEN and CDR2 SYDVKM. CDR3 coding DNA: TGTGCCAGCAGTTTCGTAGGACTAAACAATGAAAAACTGTTTTTT. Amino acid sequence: CASSFVGLNNEKLFF.

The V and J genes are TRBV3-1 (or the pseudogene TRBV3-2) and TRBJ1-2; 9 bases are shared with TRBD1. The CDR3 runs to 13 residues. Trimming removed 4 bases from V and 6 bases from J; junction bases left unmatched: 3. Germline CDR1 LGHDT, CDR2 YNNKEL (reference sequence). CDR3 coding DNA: TGTGCCAGCAGCCCGGGACAGGGAAATGGCTACACCTTC. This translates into CASSPGQGNGYTF.

For the CDR3, the DNA is TGTGCCAGCAGTTACTCGCCAGGGGATTGGTTAAGGGCTTTCTTT. Protein product: CASSYSPGDWLRAFF. V gene TRBV6-5 combines with J gene TRBJ1-1; possibly TRBD1 for D (6 bases). Trimming took off 0 bases at V and 11 bases at J, with 19 bases between the two ends. The CDR3 is 15 amino acids. Germline CDR1 reads MNHEY; CDR2 reads SVGAGI.

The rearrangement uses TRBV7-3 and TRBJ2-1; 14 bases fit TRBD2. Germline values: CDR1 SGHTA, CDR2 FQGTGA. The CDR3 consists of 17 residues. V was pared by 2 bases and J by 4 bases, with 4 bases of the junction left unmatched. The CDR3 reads CASSLQRTSGGYNEQFF. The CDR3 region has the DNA TGTGCCAGCAGCTTACAAAGGACTAGCGGGGGGTACAATGAGCAGTTCTTC.

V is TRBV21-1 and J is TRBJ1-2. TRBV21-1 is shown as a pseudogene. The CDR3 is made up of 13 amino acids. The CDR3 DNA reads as TGTGCCAGCAGCAAAGGACTCCGCTGGAAATACACCTTC. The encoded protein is CASSKGLRWKYTF.

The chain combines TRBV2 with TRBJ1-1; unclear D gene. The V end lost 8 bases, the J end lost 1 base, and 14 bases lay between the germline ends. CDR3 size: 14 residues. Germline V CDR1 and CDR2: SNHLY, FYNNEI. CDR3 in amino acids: CASEITGKNTEAFF. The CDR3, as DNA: TGTGCCAGCGAGATTACGGGGAAGAACACTGAAGCTTTCTTT.

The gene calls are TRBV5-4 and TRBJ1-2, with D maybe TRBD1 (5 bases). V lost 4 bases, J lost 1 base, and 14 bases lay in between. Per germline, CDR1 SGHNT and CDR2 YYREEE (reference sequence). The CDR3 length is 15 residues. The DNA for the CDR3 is TGTGCCAGCAGCATGCCGCAGGGAAATAACTATGGCTACACCTTC. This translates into CASSMPQGNNYGYTF. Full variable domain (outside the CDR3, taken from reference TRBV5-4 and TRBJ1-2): ETGVTQSPTHLIKTRGQQVTLRCSSQSGHNTVSWYQQALGQGPQFIFQYYREEENGRGNFPPRFSGLQFPNYSSELNVNALELDDSALYLCASSMPQGNNYGYTFGSGTRLTVV.

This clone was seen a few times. In DNA, the CDR3 is TGCGCCAGCAGCTTTGGACAGGGGGCCTACAATGAGCAGTTCTTC. Its protein is CASSFGQGAYNEQFF. The V gene is TRBV5-1, the J gene TRBJ2-1; TRBD1 matches at 10 bases. The CDR3 length is 15 residues. Germline V gene data show CDR1 as SGHRS and CDR2 as YFSETQ. V lost 2 bases, J lost 2 bases, and 1 base stayed unmatched.

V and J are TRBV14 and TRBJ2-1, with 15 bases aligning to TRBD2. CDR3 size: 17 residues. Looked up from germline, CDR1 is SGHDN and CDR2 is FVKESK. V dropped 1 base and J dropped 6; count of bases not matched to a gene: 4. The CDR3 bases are TGTGCCAGCAGCCAAGGGACTAGCGGGAGGGCCCTCAATGAGCAGTTCTTC. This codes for CASSQGTSGRALNEQFF.

This chain's CDR3 is CASSLLAGGLGETQYF. The DNA of the CDR3 is TGTGCCAGCAGCTTACTAGCGGGAGGGCTTGGAGAGACCCAGTACTTC. The chain joins TRBV7-2 to TRBJ2-5; the match to TRBD2 covers 12 bases. CDR3 length: 16 residues. Germline V gene lookup returns CDR1 SGHTA and CDR2 FQGNSA. The V and J ends lost 2 bases and 4 bases, in that order; junction bases with no gene match: 5.

The CDR3 DNA reads as TGTGCCAGCAGCCGGGGACAGGGGGCTGCTAACTATGGCTACACCTTC. This codes for CASSRGQGAANYGYTF. V gene TRBV3-1 (or the pseudogene TRBV3-2) combines with J gene TRBJ1-2, with 12 nucleotides matching TRBD1. Looked up from germline, CDR1 is LGHDT and CDR2 is YNNKEL (reference sequence). The CDR3 runs 16 residues. V lost 4 bases and J lost 0; bases outside the gene matches: 3.

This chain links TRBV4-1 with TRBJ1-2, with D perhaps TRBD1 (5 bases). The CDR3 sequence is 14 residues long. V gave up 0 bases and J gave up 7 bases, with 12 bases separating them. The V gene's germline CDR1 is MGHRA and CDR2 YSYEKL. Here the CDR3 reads CASSQEAGVGGYTF. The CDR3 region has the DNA TGCGCCAGCAGCCAAGAAGCGGGGGTAGGTGGCTACACCTTC.

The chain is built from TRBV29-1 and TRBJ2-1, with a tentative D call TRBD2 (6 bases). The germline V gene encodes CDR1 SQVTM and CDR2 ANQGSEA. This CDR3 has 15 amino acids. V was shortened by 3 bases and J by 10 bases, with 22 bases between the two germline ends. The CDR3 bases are TGCAGCGTTGATGGAGGACTAAGTATTGGCAGAGAGCAGTTCTTC. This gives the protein CSVDGGLSIGREQFF.